This passage covers 24 T cell receptor beta chains from one sample sequenced in a study of T cell responses to AZD1222 COVID-19 vaccine. The method was immunoSEQ multiplex PCR; TCRdb's version includes in-frame clones alone and lacks a portion of them. The data contain approximately 150,000 clones, 88% of them singletons. The material sequenced was peripheral blood, taken on day 0 of AZD1222 vaccination. The receptors were sampled from an adult in good health.

The gene calls are TRBV14 and TRBJ2-7, with a weak D call TRBD1 (5 bases). The CDR3 has 12 amino acids. Germline V CDR1 and CDR2: SGHDN, FVKESK. V was shortened by 0 bases and J by 12 bases, with 12 bases between the two germline ends. The CDR3 sequence is CASSQEDIRLYF. The CDR3 DNA is TGTGCCAGCAGCCAAGAGGACATCAGGTTGTACTTC.

The chain has TRBV7-2 and TRBJ2-1; D may be TRBD1 (6 bases). Trimming left V 4 bases short and J 4 bases short, with 11 bases between. This CDR3 is built from 14 residues. Germline assignment: CDR1 SGHTA and CDR2 FQGNSA. CDR3 in amino acids: CASSSGVRYNEQFF. The CDR3 DNA is TGTGCCAGCAGCTCAGGGGTGAGGTACAATGAGCAGTTCTTC.

The rearrangement uses TRBV5-1 and TRBJ1-3; D is undetermined. The CDR3 loop spans 11 amino acids. CDR1 and CDR2 from the germline V gene are SGHRS and YFSETQ. V lost 5 bases to trimming and J lost 8 bases, with 8 bases between them. CDR3 nucleotides: TGCGCCAGCAGGGGGAGGGACACCATATATTTT. Translating it yields CASRGRDTIYF.

This chain's CDR3 is CASSGPLAGPANEQFF. The CDR3 DNA is TGTGCCAGCAGCGGGCCTTTAGCGGGCCCGGCGAATGAGCAGTTCTTC. The J gene is TRBJ2-1, the V gene TRBV9; the match to TRBD2 covers 7 bases. The CDR3 has 16 residues. Germline lookup yields CDR1 SGDLS and CDR2 YYNGEE. J lost 7 bases, V lost 3 bases, and 13 bases had no gene match.

The rearrangement joins TRBV5-1 to TRBJ2-1; D could derive from TRBD1 or TRBD2 (5 bases each). Trimming pared 5 bases from V and 4 bases from J, leaving 19 bases between. This CDR3 contains 16 residues. In germline, CDR1 is SGHRS, CDR2 YFSETQ. CDR3 protein: CASRKLTGALYNEQFF. In nucleotides, the CDR3 is TGCGCCAGCAGAAAGCTAACCGGGGCCCTTTACAATGAGCAGTTCTTC.

The count of this clone is one. The V gene is TRBV9, the J gene TRBJ2-7, with 8 nucleotides matching TRBD1. After removal of 4 bases from V and 2 bases from J, the junction contained 8 bases not matched to a gene. Germline V CDR1 and CDR2: SGDLS, YYNGEE. The CDR3 totals 15 residues. CDR3 amino acids: CASSIRTGPPYEQYF. The CDR3, as DNA: TGTGCCAGCAGCATACGGACAGGGCCCCCCTACGAGCAGTACTTC. Supplemented by reference TRBV9 and TRBJ2-7, the full variable domain reads DSGVTQTPKHLITATGQRVTLRCSPRSGDLSVYWYQQSLDQGLQFLIQYYNGEERAKGNILERFSAQQFPDLHSELNLSSLELGDSALYFCASSIRTGPPYEQYFGPGTRLTVT.

This clone was recorded once. The chain uses TRBV19 and TRBJ2-7; 10 bases map to TRBD1. CDR1 is LNHDA and CDR2 is SQIVND in the germline V gene (reference sequence). J gave up 5 bases and V 3 bases, and 4 bases lay outside the gene matches. The CDR3 is 14 amino acids. The CDR3 DNA reads TGTGCCAGTAGTATCCGGACAGGGGGGGACGAGCAGTACTTC. Translated: CASSIRTGGDEQYF. Full variable domain (rest looked up from reference TRBV19 and TRBJ2-7): DGGITQSPKYLFRKEGQNVTLSCEQNLNHDAMYWYRQDPGQGLRLIYYSQIVNDFQKGDIAEGYSVSREKKESFPLTVTSAQKNPTAFYLCASSIRTGGDEQYFGPGTRLTVT.

This sequence joins TRBV19 and TRBJ1-5; no clear D. V shed 3 bases and J shed 3 bases, with 6 bases lying between them. Germline V gene sequence: CDR1 LNHDA, CDR2 SQIVND (reference sequence). The CDR3 spans 13 residues. CDR3 residues: CASSILPNQPQHF. CDR3 bases: TGTGCCAGTAGTATTCTCCCCAATCAGCCCCAGCATTTT.

The chain joins TRBV25-1 to TRBJ1-1; D might be TRBD1 (6 bases). Germline CDR1 and CDR2: MGHDK and SYGVNS. The CDR3 loop spans 14 amino acids. Between the trimmed V and J ends, which lost 6 bases and 1 base, there was a span of 12 bases. The CDR3 DNA follows: TGTGCCAGCAGCAGAGGGGGGAGGAACACTGAAGCTTTCTTT. This sequence encodes CASSRGGRNTEAFF.

The chain uses TRBV19 and TRBJ1-5; tentatively, D is TRBD1 (6 bases). This CDR3 has 14 amino acids. Germline CDR1 LNHDA, CDR2 SQIVND (reference sequence). V was pared by 5 bases and J by 4 bases, with 12 bases between. CDR3 bases: TGTGCCAGTAGTCTCCACAGGGAGAATCAGCCCCAGCATTTT. This sequence encodes CASSLHRENQPQHF.

The chain couples TRBV7-2 to TRBJ2-2; TRBD1 is a possible D gene (5 bases). The ends were cut back, 4 bases at V and 4 bases at J, with 13 bases in the middle. The V gene's germline CDR1 is SGHTA and CDR2 FQGNSA. This CDR3 region has 15 residues. As DNA, the CDR3 is TGTGCCAGCAGCTCCCGGACACCCTCCACCGGGGAGCTGTTTTTT. Translated, it gives CASSSRTPSTGELFF. The variable domain in full, with the rest retrieved from reference TRBV7-2 and TRBJ2-2, is GAGVSQSPSNKVTEKGKDVELRCDPISGHTALYWYRQSLGQGLEFLIYFQGNSAPDKSGLPSDRFSAERTGGSVSTLTIQRTQQEDSAVYLCASSSRTPSTGELFFGEGSRLTVL.

This clone was observed once. This sequence joins TRBV20-1 and TRBJ2-7; D is ambiguous. CDR3 length: 11 amino acids. Germline V gives CDR1 DFQATT, CDR2 SNEGSKA (reference sequence). V lost 4 bases and J 5 bases, leaving 9 bases between the germline ends. The CDR3 sequence is CSANDHNEQYF. CDR3 nucleotides: TGCAGTGCTAACGATCACAACGAGCAGTACTTC.

V usage is TRBV5-1 and J usage is TRBJ2-1; possibly TRBD2 for D (5 bases). The germline V gene encodes CDR1 SGHRS and CDR2 YFSETQ. Trimming shortened V by 5 bases and J by 0 bases, and 6 bases separated the two germline ends. The CDR3 has 13 residues. This chain's CDR3 is CASSRDSYNEQFF. CDR3 DNA: TGCGCCAGCAGTCGGGACTCCTACAATGAGCAGTTCTTC.

This clone was counted a few times. This chain links TRBV11-3 with TRBJ2-6; 7 bases agree with TRBD2. The germline V gene encodes CDR1 SGHNT and CDR2 YENEEA. V was pared by 7 bases and J by 3 bases, with 6 bases of the junction left unmatched. The CDR3 contains 15 residues. The CDR3 DNA sequence: TGTGCCAGCAACCTGGGAGGGGTTGGGGCCAACGTCCTGACTTTC. Protein product: CASNLGGVGANVLTF. Full variable domain (missing parts from reference TRBV11-3 and TRBJ2-6): EAGVVQSPRYKIIEKKQPVAFWCNPISGHNTLYWYLQNLGQGPELLIRYENEEAVDDSQLPKDRFSAERLKGVDSTLKIQPAELGDSAVYLCASNLGGVGANVLTFGAGSRLTVL.

The chain couples TRBV10-3 to TRBJ2-1; 9 bases agree with TRBD2. Germline V gene data show CDR1 as ENHRY and CDR2 as SYGVKD. Trimming at V came to 0 bases and at J to 5 bases, leaving 8 bases not matched to a gene. CDR3 length: 17 amino acids. The CDR3 DNA follows: TGTGCCATCAGTGAGTCGGCCGCTAGCGGGGATAACAATGAGCAGTTCTTC. It is translated as CAISESAASGDNNEQFF.

This clone was detected only a few times. This rearrangement joins TRBV30 to TRBJ2-3; 10 bases line up with TRBD2. The length of the CDR3 is 14 residues. The germline gives CDR1 GTSNPN, CDR2 SVGIG (reference sequence). V was pared by 3 bases and J by 5 bases, with 5 bases of the junction left unmatched. This chain's CDR3 is CAWRGLAGVDTQYF. The CDR3 DNA follows: TGTGCCTGGAGGGGGCTAGCGGGAGTAGATACGCAGTATTTT. Full variable domain (missing parts from reference TRBV30 and TRBJ2-3): SQTIHQWPATLVQPVGSPLSLECTVEGTSNPNLYWYRQAAGRGLQLLFYSVGIGQISSEVPQNLSASRPQDRQFILSSKKLLLSDSGFYLCAWRGLAGVDTQYFGPGTRLTVL.

The rearrangement joins TRBV7-2 to TRBJ1-5; D unclear. CDR1 is SGHTA and CDR2 is FQGNSA in the germline V gene. The germline V and J ends were trimmed by 5 bases and 0 bases, with 11 bases remaining between them. This CDR3 is built from 15 residues. The CDR3: CASSPAPASNQPQHF. For the CDR3, the DNA is TGTGCCAGCAGCCCAGCCCCAGCTAGCAATCAGCCCCAGCATTTT. The variable domain in full, with the rest retrieved from reference TRBV7-2 and TRBJ1-5, is GAGVSQSPSNKVTEKGKDVELRCDPISGHTALYWYRQSLGQGLEFLIYFQGNSAPDKSGLPSDRFSAERTGGSVSTLTIQRTQQEDSAVYLCASSPAPASNQPQHFGDGTRLSIL.

V usage is TRBV12-3 or TRBV12-4 and J usage is TRBJ2-4, with 10 bases aligning to TRBD1. The CDR3 consists of 13 residues. V shed 3 bases and J 14 bases; nucleotides not matched to a gene: 7. Written as DNA, the CDR3 is TGTGCCAGCAGTTTTCGGGACAGGGGCGGGGAGTACTTC. It is translated as CASSFRDRGGEYF.

This chain links TRBV5-1 with TRBJ1-1, with 7 bases fitting TRBD1. J was trimmed by 5 bases and V by 1 base; bases with no gene match: 11. In germline, CDR1 is SGHRS, CDR2 YFSETQ. The length of the CDR3 is 16 residues. The chain's CDR3 is CASSLYPGTADTEAFF. The CDR3 DNA reads as TGCGCCAGCAGCTTGTACCCCGGGACAGCGGATACTGAAGCTTTCTTT.

This clone was picked up one time. This chain connects TRBV25-1 to TRBJ1-2; the match to TRBD1 covers 9 bases. J gave up 4 bases and V 7 bases, and 4 bases lay outside the gene matches. The CDR3 consists of 13 residues. CDR1 and CDR2 (germline): MGHDK, SYGVNS. The CDR3 reads CASTPTGGYGYTF. CDR3 bases: TGTGCCAGCACCCCGACAGGGGGCTATGGCTACACCTTC.

This chain connects TRBV5-8 to TRBJ2-7, with D possibly TRBD2 on 6 matching bases. The germline V and J ends were trimmed by 5 bases and 3 bases, with 12 bases remaining between them. CDR3 length: 13 residues. The germline V gene encodes CDR1 SGHTS and CDR2 YDEGEE. CDR3 protein: CASSRDFLYEQYF. DNA of the CDR3: TGTGCCAGCAGTCGGGACTTCCTCTACGAGCAGTACTTC.

This sequence joins TRBV6-2 or TRBV6-3 and TRBJ2-4; D might be TRBD2 (5 bases). V lost 3 bases to trimming and J lost 2 bases, with 17 bases between them. This CDR3 spans 17 amino acids. Germline V lookup: CDR1 MNHEY, CDR2 SVGEGT. CDR3 DNA: TGTGCCAGCAGTTATGTCATCCGGGATGGGACCAAAAACATTCAGTACTTC. Its protein is CASSYVIRDGTKNIQYF.

V usage is TRBV5-1 and J usage is TRBJ1-2; no reliable D call. The V end was cut by 4 bases, the J end by 4 bases, with 11 bases between. This CDR3 is 13 amino acids long. Germline V lookup: CDR1 SGHRS, CDR2 YFSETQ. CDR3 nucleotide sequence: TGCGCCAGCAGCAACTCCGGCGGCTATGGCTACACCTTC. As protein: CASSNSGGYGYTF.

The rearrangement uses TRBV7-2 and TRBJ2-1; perhaps TRBD2 as D (5 bases). From germline, CDR1 is SGHTA and CDR2 FQGNSA. CDR3 length: 14 amino acids. The V end was cut by 1 base, the J end by 4 bases, with 8 bases between. For the CDR3, the DNA is TGTGCCAGCAGCTTAGGAAGCGGTTACAATGAGCAGTTCTTC. Its protein product is CASSLGSGYNEQFF. The full variable domain, rest sourced from reference TRBV7-2 and TRBJ2-1, is GAGVSQSPSNKVTEKGKDVELRCDPISGHTALYWYRQSLGQGLEFLIYFQGNSAPDKSGLPSDRFSAERTGGSVSTLTIQRTQQEDSAVYLCASSLGSGYNEQFFGPGTRLTVL.